These 26 T cell receptor beta chains share one sample of origin, sequenced in a study of blood T cell repertoires in COVID-19. The assay was immunoSEQ multiplex PCR, and TCRdb's table has in-frame clones only and misses some. Found here are about 160,000 clones, 82% of them singletons; the top ten hold 22%. Source material: peripheral blood. The receptors shown here come from a woman aged 80 or older with acute or convalescent COVID-19.

The chain has TRBV5-1 and TRBJ1-2; D is unclear. This CDR3 comprises 13 residues. V was shortened by 0 bases and J by 8 bases, with 11 bases between the two germline ends. Germline V gene data show CDR1 as SGHRS and CDR2 as YFSETQ. For the CDR3, the DNA is TGCGCCAGCAGCTTGGACAGCCGAGGGGGCTACACCTTC. Translation: CASSLDSRGGYTF.

The rearrangement joins TRBV19 to TRBJ2-3; tentatively, D is TRBD2 (5 bases). V was trimmed by 1 base and J by 3 bases, leaving 11 bases between them. Germline V gives CDR1 LNHDA, CDR2 SQIVND (reference sequence). This CDR3 spans 15 amino acids. In DNA form, the CDR3 reads TGTGCCAGTAGTATAGTAAGGGAGAGGACAGATACGCAGTATTTT. Protein: CASSIVRERTDTQYF. Full variable domain (remainder filled in from reference TRBV19 and TRBJ2-3): DGGITQSPKYLFRKEGQNVTLSCEQNLNHDAMYWYRQDPGQGLRLIYYSQIVNDFQKGDIAEGYSVSREKKESFPLTVTSAQKNPTAFYLCASSIVRERTDTQYFGPGTRLTVL.

In this sample, this clone turned up once. The chain uses TRBV18 and TRBJ2-1; 9 positions agree with TRBD1. Germline V gene lookup returns CDR1 KGHSH and CDR2 LQKENI. This CDR3 region has 14 residues. Trimming removed 3 bases from V and 13 bases from J; junction bases left unmatched: 10. The CDR3 protein is CASSPGQGALTQFF. The CDR3, as DNA: TGTGCCAGCTCACCGGGACAGGGAGCCCTCACCCAGTTCTTC.

The J gene is TRBJ2-1, the V gene TRBV6-5; 8 positions match TRBD2. The ends lost 6 bases at V and 8 bases at J; junction bases unmatched: 12. The CDR3 spans 15 residues. CDR1 MNHEY and CDR2 SVGAGI come from the germline V gene. CDR3 residues: CASSRRGGEVYEQFF. The CDR3 bases are TGTGCCAGCAGCCGACGGGGGGGGGAAGTATATGAGCAGTTCTTC.

The rearrangement uses TRBV5-4 and TRBJ2-7, with TRBD1 matching over 10 bases. Germline V CDR1 and CDR2: SGHNT, YYREEE (reference sequence). The CDR3 runs to 15 residues. The V and J ends lost 3 bases and 3 bases, in that order; junction bases with no gene match: 6. CDR3 sequence (DNA): TGTGCCAGCAGCTCGATGGACAGGGGGGACTACGAGCAGTACTTC. Encoded protein: CASSSMDRGDYEQYF.

The chain uses TRBV14 and TRBJ1-2; 7 nucleotides match TRBD1. The CDR3 is 15 amino acids. The germline V gene has CDR1 SGHDN and CDR2 FVKESK. With 4 bases clipped from V and 5 bases from J, the junction kept 10 bases outside the gene matches. The CDR3 is CASSPRGGGLYGYTF. In DNA form, the CDR3 reads TGTGCCAGCAGCCCCCGAGGAGGGGGCTTATATGGCTACACCTTC.

In its sample, this clone is medium-sized. J is TRBJ2-1 and V is TRBV28; a weak D match, TRBD2 (5 bases). CDR3 length equals 15 residues. The germline CDR1 and CDR2 sequences are MDHEN and SYDVKM. V gave up 5 bases and J gave up 0 bases, with 11 bases separating them. The CDR3 is CASSTWESSYNEQFF. In DNA form, the CDR3 reads TGTGCCAGCAGTACTTGGGAGAGCTCCTACAATGAGCAGTTCTTC.

The V gene is TRBV5-6, the J gene TRBJ2-1; D gene uncertain. Trimming removed 2 bases at V and 0 bases at J, with 9 bases between. CDR3 length: 15 amino acids. In germline, CDR1 is SGHDT, CDR2 YYEEEE. The DNA of the CDR3 is TGTGCCAGCAGCTTACAAGCGCGCTCCTACAATGAGCAGTTCTTC. This translates into CASSLQARSYNEQFF.

Here the CDR3 DNA reads TGTGCCAGCAGTTACTCGTTAGCTGGGGGGAGACCCAATGAGCAGTTCTTC. Encoded protein: CASSYSLAGGRPNEQFF. The J gene is TRBJ2-1, the V gene TRBV6-2 or TRBV6-3; a weak D match, TRBD2 (6 bases). Germline CDR1 MNHEY, CDR2 SVGEGT. The CDR3 covers 17 residues. Trimming removed 0 bases at V and 6 bases at J, with 18 bases between.

This clone was detected once. CDR3 nucleotide sequence: TGTGCCAGCAGCCCAGGGACAGGCAAGAACACCGGGGAGCTGTTTTTT. This gives the protein CASSPGTGKNTGELFF. This chain links TRBV11-2 with TRBJ2-2, with 8 bases matching TRBD1. CDR3 length: 16 amino acids. The V gene's germline CDR1 is SGHAT and CDR2 FQNNGV. V was pared by 5 bases and J by 1 base, with 6 bases of the junction left unmatched.

The rearrangement uses TRBV10-2 and TRBJ1-1, with 7 nucleotides matching TRBD1. In germline, CDR1 is WSHSY, CDR2 SAAADI. Unmatched junction bases numbered 11, after V lost 0 bases and J lost 4 bases. This CDR3 is 17 amino acids long. The CDR3 sequence is CASSESVGGVLGTEAFF. The CDR3 nucleotides are TGCGCCAGCAGTGAGTCGGTAGGGGGCGTTTTGGGCACTGAAGCTTTCTTT.

This clone was observed a single time. The chain links TRBV3-1 (or the pseudogene TRBV3-2) to TRBJ1-1; D uncertain. The CDR3 runs to 13 residues. V lost 4 bases and J lost 1, with 7 bases in between. CDR1 and CDR2 from the germline V gene are LGHDT and YNNKEL (reference sequence). CDR3 DNA: TGTGCCAGCAGCCTACAGAGGAACACTGAAGCTTTCTTT. Its translation is CASSLQRNTEAFF.

The chain carries TRBV19 and TRBJ2-2; D might be TRBD2 (5 bases). From germline, CDR1 is LNHDA and CDR2 SQIVND (reference sequence). V shed 4 bases and J shed 4 bases, with 13 bases lying between them. The CDR3 length is 15 residues. As DNA, the CDR3 is TGTGCCAGTAGTACCTACTGGGAGATCACCGGGGAGCTGTTTTTT. Translated: CASSTYWEITGELFF.

The chain joins TRBV2 to TRBJ2-5, with a tentative D call TRBD2 (7 bases). Germline loops: CDR1 SNHLY, CDR2 FYNNEI. The CDR3 is made up of 16 amino acids. The V end lost 5 bases, the J end lost 3 bases, and 19 bases lay between the germline ends. CDR3 residues: CASSLSRGLAEETQYF. The CDR3, as DNA: TGTGCCAGCAGTCTCTCTCGGGGGCTAGCGGAAGAGACCCAGTACTTC. Variable domain in full (rest from reference TRBV2 and TRBJ2-5): EPEVTQTPSHQVTQMGQEVILRCVPISNHLYFYWYRQILGQKVEFLVSFYNNEISEKSEIFDDQFSVERPDGSNFTLKIRSTKLEDSAMYFCASSLSRGLAEETQYFGPGTRLLVL.

The chain recombines TRBV10-3 with TRBJ1-4, with D possibly matching TRBD1 (6 bases). CDR3 length: 15 residues. CDR1 ENHRY and CDR2 SYGVKD come from the germline V gene. The V and J ends lost 0 bases and 5 bases respectively, with 10 bases between them. This CDR3 is CAISESTGSNEKLFF. DNA of the CDR3: TGTGCCATCAGTGAGTCGACAGGCTCAAATGAAAAACTGTTTTTT.

V and J are TRBV28 and TRBJ1-2; 8 nucleotides match TRBD1. V dropped 3 bases and J dropped 5; count of bases not matched to a gene: 8. CDR1 is MDHEN and CDR2 is SYDVKM in the germline V gene. CDR3 length: 15 amino acids. The CDR3 DNA sequence: TGTGCCAGCAGTTTCCCAGGGGGCCGGCGGTATGGCTACACCTTC. Its translation: CASSFPGGRRYGYTF.

The chain carries TRBV5-1 and TRBJ2-2, with TRBD2 matching over 8 bases. The CDR3 runs to 16 residues. The germline V gene encodes CDR1 SGHRS and CDR2 YFSETQ. Trimming removed 1 base from V and 5 bases from J; junction bases left unmatched: 7. The CDR3 sequence is CASSLIPGGETGELFF. CDR3 in DNA: TGCGCCAGCAGCTTGATCCCGGGAGGGGAAACCGGGGAGCTGTTTTTT.

The chain couples TRBV19 to TRBJ2-1; possible D gene TRBD2, 5 bases. The CDR3 is made up of 14 amino acids. In germline, CDR1 is LNHDA, CDR2 SQIVND (reference sequence). The germline V and J ends were trimmed by 3 bases and 6 bases, with 12 bases remaining between them. CDR3 nucleotide sequence: TGTGCCAGTAGTATTTCCGGACTGCCCAATGAGCAGTTCTTC. This translates into CASSISGLPNEQFF. The entire variable domain, with the rest obtained from reference TRBV19 and TRBJ2-1, is as follows: DGGITQSPKYLFRKEGQNVTLSCEQNLNHDAMYWYRQDPGQGLRLIYYSQIVNDFQKGDIAEGYSVSREKKESFPLTVTSAQKNPTAFYLCASSISGLPNEQFFGPGTRLTVL.

The chain carries TRBV7-9 and TRBJ1-2; 9 bases are shared with TRBD1. This CDR3 is 17 amino acids long. In germline, CDR1 is SEHNR, CDR2 FQNEAQ (reference sequence). Losses at the gene ends were 3 bases for V and 1 base for J; bases not matched to a gene: 9. CDR3 in amino acids: CASSLSPGTGFNYGYTF. In DNA form, the CDR3 reads TGTGCCAGCAGCTTGTCTCCCGGGACAGGGTTTAACTATGGCTACACCTTC. The whole variable domain, remainder taken from reference TRBV7-9 and TRBJ1-2, is DTGVSQNPRHKITKRGQNVTFRCDPISEHNRLYWYRQTLGQGPEFLTYFQNEAQLEKSRLLSDRFSAERPKGSFSTLEIQRTEQGDSAMYLCASSLSPGTGFNYGYTFGSGTRLTVV.

V gene TRBV9 combines with J gene TRBJ1-2; 10 bases align to TRBD1. The CDR3 consists of 14 residues. V lost 4 bases and J lost 2; bases outside the gene matches: 2. Looked up from germline, CDR1 is SGDLS and CDR2 is YYNGEE. CDR3 bases: TGTGCCAGCAGCAAGGGACAGGGGAACTATGGCTACACCTTC. Its protein product is CASSKGQGNYGYTF.

This chain joins TRBV5-1 and TRBJ1-1; TRBD1 agrees at 8 bases. Germline V gene data show CDR1 as SGHRS and CDR2 as YFSETQ. J gave up 3 bases and V 2 bases, and 6 bases lay outside the gene matches. The CDR3 contains 15 residues. The DNA for the CDR3 is TGCGCCAGCAGCTTCGCAGGGGGCGCTGACACTGAAGCTTTCTTT. It encodes CASSFAGGADTEAFF. Variable domain in full (rest from reference TRBV5-1 and TRBJ1-1): KAGVTQTPRYLIKTRGQQVTLSCSPISGHRSVSWYQQTPGQGLQFLFEYFSETQRNKGNFPGRFSGRQFSNSRSEMNVSTLELGDSALYLCASSFAGGADTEAFFGQGTRLTVV.

V is TRBV5-1 and J is TRBJ2-1, with D unclear. V gave up 0 bases and J gave up 6 bases, with 10 bases separating them. The germline CDR1 and CDR2 sequences are SGHRS and YFSETQ. The length of the CDR3 is 14 residues. The chain's CDR3 is CASSLGGLRNEQFF. The CDR3 DNA sequence: TGCGCCAGCAGCTTGGGTGGGCTTCGCAATGAGCAGTTCTTC. The full variable domain, rest sourced from reference TRBV5-1 and TRBJ2-1, is KAGVTQTPRYLIKTRGQQVTLSCSPISGHRSVSWYQQTPGQGLQFLFEYFSETQRNKGNFPGRFSGRQFSNSRSEMNVSTLELGDSALYLCASSLGGLRNEQFFGPGTRLTVL.

In its sample, this clone was seen a few times. The V and J genes are TRBV6-6 and TRBJ1-5; TRBD1 matches at 8 bases. V lost 9 bases and J lost 6; bases outside the gene matches: 7. Germline lookup yields CDR1 MNHNY and CDR2 SVGAGI (reference sequence). The length of the CDR3 is 13 residues. This CDR3 reads CASTGQGRQPQHF. CDR3 DNA: TGTGCCAGTACTGGACAGGGCCGTCAGCCCCAGCATTTT.

The gene calls are TRBV27 and TRBJ1-2; D gene unclear. The germline V and J ends were trimmed by 8 bases and 4 bases, with 20 bases remaining between them. The CDR3 is 15 residues long. The germline V gene encodes CDR1 MNHEY and CDR2 SMNVEV (reference sequence). The CDR3 DNA reads TGTGCCAGCGGAAGTTATGGAGTAGGCCTCTATGGCTACACCTTC. Translation: CASGSYGVGLYGYTF.

The V gene is TRBV11-3, the J gene TRBJ1-6; no definite D call. Trimming removed 0 bases from V and 7 bases from J, with 4 bases in between. The CDR3 has 13 amino acids. Germline CDR1 reads SGHNT; CDR2 reads YENEEA. CDR3 amino acids: CASSLDLNSPLHF. The CDR3 DNA sequence: TGTGCCAGCAGCTTAGATCTGAATTCACCCCTCCACTTT.

V usage is TRBV6-4 and J usage is TRBJ2-1; D is ambiguous. Germline V gene lookup returns CDR1 MRHNA and CDR2 SNTAGT. With 5 bases removed from V and 6 bases from J, the gap between germline ends came to 14 bases. This CDR3 has 14 amino acids. CDR3 in amino acids: CASSPTRLSNEQFF. The DNA for the CDR3 is TGTGCCAGCAGTCCCACTCGTTTGTCCAATGAGCAGTTCTTC.